The 16 T cell receptor beta chains given below trace back to one sample, sequenced in a study of blood T cell repertoires in COVID-19. Generated by immunoSEQ multiplex PCR, the TCRdb table keeps only in-frame clones and is missing some. The sample has 34,000 or so clones, around nine tenths seen once. Sequences were obtained from peripheral blood. The receptors were gathered from a man aged 55 to 70 with active COVID-19.

The gene calls are TRBV7-2 and TRBJ2-5, with D tentatively TRBD2 (6 bases). The CDR3 is 14 amino acids. Per germline, CDR1 SGHTA and CDR2 FQGNSA. V was cut by 5 bases and J by 1 base, with 11 bases left in between. This chain's CDR3 is CASSPTGLQETQYF. As DNA, the CDR3 is TGTGCCAGCAGCCCGACGGGACTCCAAGAGACCCAGTACTTC.

The rearrangement links TRBV7-9 to TRBJ1-2; 11 bases are shared with TRBD1. J gave up 4 bases and V 5 bases, and 3 bases lay outside the gene matches. Germline V gives CDR1 SEHNR, CDR2 FQNEAQ (reference sequence). CDR3 length: 14 residues. Here the CDR3 DNA reads TGTGCCAGCAGCGCCGGGACAGGGGGCTATGGCTACACCTTC. Translated, it gives CASSAGTGGYGYTF.

The chain links TRBV6-5 to TRBJ1-2; maybe TRBD1 (6 bases). V lost 7 bases and J lost 8, with 11 bases in between. Per germline, CDR1 MNHEY and CDR2 SVGAGI. The CDR3 is 11 amino acids. The CDR3 protein is CASTNRVGYTF. CDR3 coding DNA: TGTGCCAGCACCAACAGGGTCGGCTACACCTTC.

This chain uses TRBV19 with TRBJ2-1, with 7 bases matching TRBD2. Germline V gives CDR1 LNHDA, CDR2 SQIVND (reference sequence). There are 13 residues in the CDR3. The V gene end was trimmed by 7 bases and the J gene end by 8 bases; junction bases not matched to a gene: 8. CDR3 amino acids: CASISGPYHEQFF. The CDR3 DNA reads as TGTGCCAGTATTAGCGGGCCATACCATGAGCAGTTCTTC. Full variable domain (rest looked up from reference TRBV19 and TRBJ2-1): DGGITQSPKYLFRKEGQNVTLSCEQNLNHDAMYWYRQDPGQGLRLIYYSQIVNDFQKGDIAEGYSVSREKKESFPLTVTSAQKNPTAFYLCASISGPYHEQFFGPGTRLTVL.

The V and J genes are TRBV30 and TRBJ2-7, with 8 bases identical to TRBD1. Germline V lookup: CDR1 GTSNPN, CDR2 SVGIG (reference sequence). The CDR3 loop spans 12 amino acids. J was trimmed by 7 bases and V by 1 base; bases with no gene match: 3. The CDR3: CAWSATGDEQYF. The CDR3 DNA follows: TGTGCCTGGAGTGCGACAGGGGATGAGCAGTACTTC.

The chain has TRBV10-3 and TRBJ2-3; a weak D match, TRBD2 (6 bases). The length of the CDR3 is 15 residues. The germline V gene encodes CDR1 ENHRY and CDR2 SYGVKD. Deletions cut 5 bases from V and 2 bases from J, with 14 bases between. CDR3 in DNA: TGTGCCATCAGTCGGGGAGGCACTACCACAGATACGCAGTATTTT. Its translation: CAISRGGTTTDTQYF.

The gene calls are TRBV28 and TRBJ1-1; a possible D gene is TRBD1 (5 bases). CDR1 is MDHEN, CDR2 SYDVKM, per germline. The V end lost 6 bases, the J end lost 9 bases, and 17 bases lay between the germline ends. The CDR3 spans 13 residues. Written as DNA, the CDR3 is TGTGCCAGCAGGGTCGGGGGGGTCCAACAAGCTTTCTTT. This sequence encodes CASRVGGVQQAFF.

The V gene is TRBV24-1, the J gene TRBJ2-3, with D perhaps matching TRBD2 (6 bases). Trimming stripped 6 bases from V and 3 bases from J, with 12 bases between. The length of the CDR3 is 14 residues. Germline lookup yields CDR1 KGHDR and CDR2 SFDVKD. The CDR3: CATSQGGRTDTQYF. For the CDR3, the DNA is TGTGCCACCAGTCAAGGAGGGCGGACAGATACGCAGTATTTT.

The rearrangement joins TRBV10-3 to TRBJ2-7; 9 nucleotides line up with TRBD2. Per the germline V gene, CDR1 is ENHRY and CDR2 is SYGVKD. This CDR3 has 15 amino acids. The V segment lost 4 bases and the J segment 0 bases; nucleotides outside the gene matches: 4. The CDR3 DNA is TGTGCCATCAGTGGACTAGCGGACAGCTCCTACGAGCAGTACTTC. Amino acids: CAISGLADSSYEQYF.

This chain connects TRBV5-6 to TRBJ2-7, with TRBD2 identical over 7 bases. The CDR3 is 13 residues long. The germline V gene encodes CDR1 SGHDT and CDR2 YYEEEE. V dropped 2 bases and J dropped 4; count of bases not matched to a gene: 3. The CDR3: CASSFSGPYEQYF. CDR3 bases: TGTGCCAGCAGCTTTAGCGGGCCTTACGAGCAGTACTTC. The full variable domain, in which reference TRBV5-6 and TRBJ2-7 provide the parts outside the CDR3, is DAGVTQSPTHLIKTRGQQVTLRCSPKSGHDTVSWYQQALGQGPQFIFQYYEEEERQRGNFPDRFSGHQFPNYSSELNVNALLLGDSALYLCASSFSGPYEQYFGPGTRLTVT.

A single count supports this clone. CDR3 bases: TGTGCCAGCGGAATGGAGGCGCGGGCCCCTTCCTACGAGCAGTACTTC. It specifies CASGMEARAPSYEQYF. The V gene is TRBV28, the J gene TRBJ2-7, with a possible D match to TRBD2 (5 bases). V was clipped by 8 bases and J by 1 base, with 21 bases between them. This CDR3 has 16 amino acids. CDR1 is MDHEN and CDR2 is SYDVKM in the germline V gene.

The chain couples TRBV3-1 (or the pseudogene TRBV3-2) to TRBJ2-1; a possible D gene is TRBD1 (6 bases). The V end was cut by 2 bases, the J end by 2 bases, with 10 bases between. CDR3 length equals 15 residues. The germline V gene encodes CDR1 LGHDT and CDR2 YNNKEL (reference sequence). The CDR3 protein is CASSQIEGAYNEQFF. The DNA of the CDR3 is TGTGCCAGCAGCCAAATAGAGGGGGCCTACAATGAGCAGTTCTTC.

The chain joins TRBV29-1 to TRBJ2-7, with 15 bases matching TRBD2. This CDR3 is built from 14 residues. Germline loops: CDR1 SQVTM, CDR2 ANQGSEA. The V segment lost 5 bases and the J segment 7 bases; nucleotides outside the gene matches: 6. CDR3 sequence: CSVRGTSGRFEQYF. CDR3 coding DNA: TGCAGCGTTAGGGGGACTAGCGGGAGGTTTGAGCAGTACTTC.

The V gene is TRBV6-5, the J gene TRBJ1-5; TRBD1 matches 10 bases. Per the germline V gene, CDR1 is MNHEY and CDR2 is SVGAGI. The CDR3 extends over 14 amino acids. Unmatched junction bases numbered 6, after V lost 10 bases and J lost 3 bases. CDR3 DNA: TGTGCCACGAGACAGGGGGCAGACAATCAGCCCCAGCATTTT. It translates to CATRQGADNQPQHF.

The genes are TRBV24-1 and TRBJ2-3, with D perhaps matching TRBD1 (5 bases). The ends were cut back, 3 bases at V and 4 bases at J, with 10 bases in the middle. The V gene's germline CDR1 is KGHDR and CDR2 SFDVKD. The CDR3 is 14 amino acids. This CDR3 is CATSDKSGSDTQYF. Written as DNA, the CDR3 is TGTGCCACCAGTGATAAGTCAGGGTCAGATACGCAGTATTTT.

V gene TRBV9 combines with J gene TRBJ2-1, with 7 bases that match TRBD2. The length of the CDR3 is 16 residues. With 4 bases clipped from V and 3 bases from J, the junction kept 10 bases outside the gene matches. In germline, CDR1 is SGDLS, CDR2 YYNGEE. This chain's CDR3 is CASSTTLTGGYNEQFF. Written as DNA, the CDR3 is TGTGCCAGCAGCACAACCCTAACGGGAGGCTACAATGAGCAGTTCTTC.